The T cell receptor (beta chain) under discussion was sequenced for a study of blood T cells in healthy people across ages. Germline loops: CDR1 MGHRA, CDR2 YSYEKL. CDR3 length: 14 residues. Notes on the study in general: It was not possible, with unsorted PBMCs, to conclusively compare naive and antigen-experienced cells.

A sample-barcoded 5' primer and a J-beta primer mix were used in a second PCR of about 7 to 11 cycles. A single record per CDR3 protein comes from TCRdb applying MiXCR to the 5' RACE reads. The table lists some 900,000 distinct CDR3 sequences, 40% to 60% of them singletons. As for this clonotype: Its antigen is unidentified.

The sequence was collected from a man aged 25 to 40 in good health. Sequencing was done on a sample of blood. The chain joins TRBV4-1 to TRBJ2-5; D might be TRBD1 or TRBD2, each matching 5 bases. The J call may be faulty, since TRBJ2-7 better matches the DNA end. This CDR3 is CASSWDRVPYEQYF. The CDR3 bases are TGCGCCAGCAGCTGGGACCGGGTCCCCTACGAGCAGTACTTC.